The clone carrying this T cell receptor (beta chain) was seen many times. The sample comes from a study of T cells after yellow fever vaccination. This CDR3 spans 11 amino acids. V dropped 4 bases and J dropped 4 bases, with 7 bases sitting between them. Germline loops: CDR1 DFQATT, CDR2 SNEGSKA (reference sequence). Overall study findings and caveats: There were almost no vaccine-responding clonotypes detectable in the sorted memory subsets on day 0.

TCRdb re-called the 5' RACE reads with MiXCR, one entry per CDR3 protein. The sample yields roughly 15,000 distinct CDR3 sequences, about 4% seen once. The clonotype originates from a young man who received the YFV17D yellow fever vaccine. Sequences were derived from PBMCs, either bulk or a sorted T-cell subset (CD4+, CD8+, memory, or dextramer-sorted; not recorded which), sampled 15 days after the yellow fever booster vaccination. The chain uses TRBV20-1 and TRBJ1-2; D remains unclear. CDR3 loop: CSAIRAYGYTF. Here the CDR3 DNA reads TGCAGTGCTATAAGGGCCTATGGCTACACCTTC.